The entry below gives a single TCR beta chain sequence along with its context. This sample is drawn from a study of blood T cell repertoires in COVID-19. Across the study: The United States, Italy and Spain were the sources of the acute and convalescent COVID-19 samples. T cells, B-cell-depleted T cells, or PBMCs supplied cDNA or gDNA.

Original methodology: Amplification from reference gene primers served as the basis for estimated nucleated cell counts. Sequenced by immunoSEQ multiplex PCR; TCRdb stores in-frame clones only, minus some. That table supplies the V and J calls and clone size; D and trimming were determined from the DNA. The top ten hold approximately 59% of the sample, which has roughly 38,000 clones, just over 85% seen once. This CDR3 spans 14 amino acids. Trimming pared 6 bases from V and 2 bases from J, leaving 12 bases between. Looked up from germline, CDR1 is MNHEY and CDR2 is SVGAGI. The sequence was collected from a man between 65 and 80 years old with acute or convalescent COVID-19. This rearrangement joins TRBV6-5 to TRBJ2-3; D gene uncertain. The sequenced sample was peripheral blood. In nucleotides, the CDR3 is TGTGCCAGCAGCCCAGGATTAGACACAGATACGCAGTATTTT. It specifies CASSPGLDTDTQYF.